Below are 8 T cell receptor beta chains sequenced from a single sample in a study of T cells after yellow fever vaccination. TCRdb independently ran MiXCR on the 5' RACE reads; one entry per CDR3 protein. The repertoire has about 120,000 distinct CDR3 sequences, 8% to 9.5% of them found once; the top ten carry less than 30%. The source was CD8+ T cells sorted from PBMCs, collected 45 days after the yellow fever booster vaccination. The receptors were sampled from a man younger than 40 who received the YFV17D yellow fever vaccine.

There are many counts of this clonotype. V gene TRBV29-1 combines with J gene TRBJ2-2, with 7 bases identical to TRBD1. The J segment lost 7 bases and the V segment lost 1 base, leaving 6 bases of the junction unmatched. The CDR3 contains 14 residues. Germline V gene lookup returns CDR1 SQVTM and CDR2 ANQGSEA. The CDR3 sequence: CSVEGQGVVGELFF. In nucleotides, the CDR3 is TGCAGCGTTGAAGGCCAGGGGGTGGTCGGGGAGCTGTTTTTT.

This clonotype was seen ten or more times. The genes are TRBV5-1 and TRBJ2-5, with 8 bases matching TRBD1. J lost 5 bases, V lost 3 bases, and 6 bases had no gene match. The CDR3 runs to 14 residues. Germline V CDR1 and CDR2: SGHRS, YFSETQ. CDR3 sequence: CASSSQGAVETQYF. CDR3 in DNA: TGCGCCAGCAGCTCCCAGGGGGCAGTGGAGACCCAGTACTTC.

The chain employs TRBV29-1 and TRBJ2-2; 7 nucleotides agree with TRBD2. Losses at the gene ends were 6 bases for V and 0 bases for J; bases not matched to a gene: 7. Germline V CDR1 and CDR2: SQVTM, ANQGSEA. The length of the CDR3 is 15 residues. The CDR3 DNA sequence: TGCAGCGTCGAAAGCGGGGCTACGAACACCGGGGAGCTGTTTTTT. Protein sequence: CSVESGATNTGELFF.

This clonotype appeared a few times. The chain is built from TRBV5-1 and TRBJ2-7; tentatively, D is TRBD1 (5 bases). Germline assignment: CDR1 SGHRS and CDR2 YFSETQ. The CDR3 consists of 11 residues. V dropped 4 bases and J dropped 7 bases, with 9 bases sitting between them. In DNA, the CDR3 is TGCGCCAGCAGCCCTGGACAAGAGCAGTACTTC. The encoded protein is CASSPGQEQYF.

This clonotype showed up many times. The gene calls are TRBV7-3 and TRBJ2-3; a possible D gene is TRBD2 (5 bases). Germline V gene sequence: CDR1 SGHTA, CDR2 FQGTGA. V lost 2 bases and J 6 bases, leaving 21 bases between the germline ends. The CDR3 is 17 residues long. The CDR3 DNA sequence: TGTGCCAGCAGCTTAGGTCCCTCGGGAACCCTCATGGATACGCAGTATTTT. The encoded protein is CASSLGPSGTLMDTQYF. The full variable domain, its missing parts supplied by reference TRBV7-3 and TRBJ2-3, is GAGVSQTPSNKVTEKGKYVELRCDPISGHTALYWYRQSLGQGPEFLIYFQGTGAADDSGLPNDRFFAVRPEGSVSTLKIQRTERGDSAVYLCASSLGPSGTLMDTQYFGPGTRLTVL.

Concerning this clonotype: The junction and the germline gene differ at one end; a read error may be behind it. The rearrangement joins TRBV3-1 to TRBJ2-3; no clear D gene. CDR1 is LGHDT, CDR2 YNNKEL, per germline (reference sequence). The CDR3 extends over 15 amino acids. This chain's CDR3 is CPSSQASPMADTQYF. DNA for the CDR3: TGTCCCAGCAGCCAAGCTTCCCCAATGGCAGATACGCAGTATTTT.

This clonotype was detected many times. At one of its ends the junction is not consistent with the germline gene, which may arise from a read error. This rearrangement joins TRBV3-1 to TRBJ2-7, with TRBD1 matching over 11 bases. Germline CDR1 LGHDT, CDR2 YNNKEL (reference sequence). The length of the CDR3 is 16 residues. CDR3 nucleotide sequence: TGTGCCAGCACCCAAGGCGTGGGACAGGGGGCCTACGAGCAGTACTTC. This translates into CASTQGVGQGAYEQYF.

This clonotype came up a few times. The V gene is TRBV12-3 or TRBV12-4, the J gene TRBJ1-2; a possible D gene is TRBD1 (5 bases). V gave up 4 bases and J gave up 2 bases, with 14 bases separating them. The CDR3 has 15 residues. CDR3 DNA sequence: TGTGCCAGCAGTTCGGCGTCCCGGGGCAACTATGGCTACACCTTC. It is translated as CASSSASRGNYGYTF.